This T cell receptor (beta chain) was obtained from a study of T cells in Graves' hyperthyroidism and ophthalmopathy. Amplified TCR beta CDR3 regions derived from RNA transcripts. The HTBI primer set served for first-round RT-PCR of the TCR CDR3. One entry per CDR3 protein, called by TCRdb with MiXCR from the multiplex PCR reads. The sample has around 250,000 distinct CDR3 sequences, approximately 23% seen once. Uncontrolled infection, other autoimmune disease, pregnancy or lactation disqualified patients from enrolment. V was shortened by 11 bases and J by 6 bases, with 17 bases between the two germline ends. The CDR3 extends over 12 amino acids. CDR1 and CDR2 (germline): MDHEN, SYDVKM. Comment on this clonotype: Its specificity is unknown.

General study findings and limits: Stable hyperthyroidism was separated from ophthalmopathy by a model based on 13 V-J features.

The material sequenced was blood. V is TRBV28 and J is TRBJ2-7; D gene unclear. The receptor was isolated from a middle-aged woman with Graves' ophthalmopathy. This CDR3 reads CAAQKGRVEQYF. The CDR3 DNA follows: TGTGCCGCTCAGAAAGGGCGAGTCGAGCAGTACTTC.